This is a list of T cell receptor beta chains from one sample in a study of beta chain features in type 1 diabetes. Produced via immunoSEQ multiplex PCR; TCRdb's table is partial and in-frame only. The table records 810,000 or so clones, roughly 15% of them present only once. Sequenced sample: naive CD4+ T cells from blood. The source is a woman aged 18-29 years in good health. Both conserved end residues are part of each CDR3. Clone sizes are given selectively: once, few, many, or a class where the clone is expanded.

V	size	J	CDR3
TRBV28	NA	TRBJ1-1	CASRGGHQNTEAFF
TRBV28	few	TRBJ2-4	CATSRQAAKNIQYF
TRBV6-6	few	TRBJ1-5	CASSRTGEEPQHF
TRBV5-4	NA	TRBJ1-1	CASTQDLGNTEAFF
TRBV5-4	NA	TRBJ1-5	CASDSSVDNQPQHF
TRBV29-1	NA	TRBJ2-5	CSVVIAGGRETQYF
TRBV27	NA	TRBJ2-7	CASSLREGGLKQYF
TRBV6-5	NA	TRBJ1-1	CASSYDGQGNTEAFF
TRBV28	NA	TRBJ2-1	CASSPSSYNEQFF
TRBV28	few	TRBJ1-3	CASIQRSSGNTIYF
TRBV7-6	NA	TRBJ2-3	CASSLGGLASTDTQYF
TRBV7-2	once	TRBJ1-2	CASSPDPQGSLIDGYTF
TRBV2	few	TRBJ2-6	CASSEGRYSGANVLTF
TRBV5-1	NA	TRBJ2-2	CASSLKGQGAGELFF
TRBV7-9	few	TRBJ2-7	CASSSIQDGQYF
TRBV6-1	few	TRBJ1-5	CASSERDNQPQHF
TRBV7-9	NA	TRBJ2-3	CASSLVSGAQYF
TRBV28	NA	TRBJ2-7	CASSSINEQYF
TRBV2	NA	TRBJ2-1	CASREGPSYNEQFF
TRBV4-2	few	TRBJ2-5	CASSQDLAGGPGKTQYF
TRBV10-3	NA	TRBJ2-1	CAIRGLGNNEQFF
TRBV28	NA	TRBJ1-1	CASRKGQMNTEAFF
TRBV19	few	TRBJ1-5	CASSHRAQPQHF
TRBV11-2	NA	TRBJ2-5	CASSLDLAGIQETQYF
TRBV6-5	few	TRBJ2-7	CASSYSIGSYEQYF
TRBV7-2	once	TRBJ2-1	CASSPAGVVYNEQFF
TRBV7-2	few	TRBJ2-2	CASSRVVGGITGELFF
TRBV9	NA	TRBJ2-3	CASSVDPTSTDTQYF
TRBV2	NA	TRBJ1-3	CASTYTDTGYTIYF
TRBV14	few	TRBJ2-5	CASSQGRKETQYF
TRBV27	NA	TRBJ2-7	CASSSRGGREAYEQYF
TRBV7-9	NA	TRBJ2-7	CASSLTGSRYEQYF
TRBV2	few	TRBJ2-1	CASSYHYNEQFF
TRBV4-1	NA	TRBJ1-4	CASSQPTGDSREKLFF
TRBV7-9	NA	TRBJ2-5	CASSALAGEPWYQETQYF
TRBV25-1	few	TRBJ2-1	CASKRTSGRDEQFF
TRBV2	NA	TRBJ2-7	CASRVDSYYEQYF
TRBV4-2	NA	TRBJ1-3	CASRTGGSGNTIYF
TRBV5-1	NA	TRBJ2-7	CASRSDSPPVGQYF
TRBV7-2	few	TRBJ2-3	CASSLKAASTDTQYF
TRBV28	few	TRBJ2-1	CASSSGREVEQFF
TRBV28	NA	TRBJ1-5	CATTWGGGSNQPQHF
TRBV7-2	NA	TRBJ1-4	CASSLVRQGANEKLFF
TRBV12-2	NA	TRBJ2-7	CASRLAGTSEKDEQYF
TRBV29-1	NA	NA	CSVRTRFTYEQYF
TRBV29-1	few	TRBJ1-5	CCGSLGTGQPQHF
TRBV18	few	TRBJ1-4	CASSPREEPGKLFF
TRBV19	NA	TRBJ2-1	CASSKAGIYNEQFF